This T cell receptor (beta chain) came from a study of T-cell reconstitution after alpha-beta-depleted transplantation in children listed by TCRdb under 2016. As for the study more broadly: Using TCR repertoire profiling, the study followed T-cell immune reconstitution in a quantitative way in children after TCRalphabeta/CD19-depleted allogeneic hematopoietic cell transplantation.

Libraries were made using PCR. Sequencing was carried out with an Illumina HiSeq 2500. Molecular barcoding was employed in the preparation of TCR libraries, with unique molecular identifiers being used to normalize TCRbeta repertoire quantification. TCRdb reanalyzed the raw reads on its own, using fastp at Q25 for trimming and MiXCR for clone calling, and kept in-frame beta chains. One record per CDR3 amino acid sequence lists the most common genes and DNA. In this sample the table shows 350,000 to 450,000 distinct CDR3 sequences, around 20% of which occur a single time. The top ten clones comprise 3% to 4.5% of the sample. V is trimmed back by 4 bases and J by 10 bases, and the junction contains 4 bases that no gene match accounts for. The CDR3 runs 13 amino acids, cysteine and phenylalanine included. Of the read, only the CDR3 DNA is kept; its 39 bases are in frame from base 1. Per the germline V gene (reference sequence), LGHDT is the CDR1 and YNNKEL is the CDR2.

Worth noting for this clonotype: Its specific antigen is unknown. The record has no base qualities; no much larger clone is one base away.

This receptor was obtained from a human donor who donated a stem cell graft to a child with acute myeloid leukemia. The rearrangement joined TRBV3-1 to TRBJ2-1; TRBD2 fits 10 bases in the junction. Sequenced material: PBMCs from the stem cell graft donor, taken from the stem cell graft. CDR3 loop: CASSPTLAGEQFF. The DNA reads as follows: TGTGCCAGCAGCCCCACACTAGCGGGAGAGCAGTTCTTC.